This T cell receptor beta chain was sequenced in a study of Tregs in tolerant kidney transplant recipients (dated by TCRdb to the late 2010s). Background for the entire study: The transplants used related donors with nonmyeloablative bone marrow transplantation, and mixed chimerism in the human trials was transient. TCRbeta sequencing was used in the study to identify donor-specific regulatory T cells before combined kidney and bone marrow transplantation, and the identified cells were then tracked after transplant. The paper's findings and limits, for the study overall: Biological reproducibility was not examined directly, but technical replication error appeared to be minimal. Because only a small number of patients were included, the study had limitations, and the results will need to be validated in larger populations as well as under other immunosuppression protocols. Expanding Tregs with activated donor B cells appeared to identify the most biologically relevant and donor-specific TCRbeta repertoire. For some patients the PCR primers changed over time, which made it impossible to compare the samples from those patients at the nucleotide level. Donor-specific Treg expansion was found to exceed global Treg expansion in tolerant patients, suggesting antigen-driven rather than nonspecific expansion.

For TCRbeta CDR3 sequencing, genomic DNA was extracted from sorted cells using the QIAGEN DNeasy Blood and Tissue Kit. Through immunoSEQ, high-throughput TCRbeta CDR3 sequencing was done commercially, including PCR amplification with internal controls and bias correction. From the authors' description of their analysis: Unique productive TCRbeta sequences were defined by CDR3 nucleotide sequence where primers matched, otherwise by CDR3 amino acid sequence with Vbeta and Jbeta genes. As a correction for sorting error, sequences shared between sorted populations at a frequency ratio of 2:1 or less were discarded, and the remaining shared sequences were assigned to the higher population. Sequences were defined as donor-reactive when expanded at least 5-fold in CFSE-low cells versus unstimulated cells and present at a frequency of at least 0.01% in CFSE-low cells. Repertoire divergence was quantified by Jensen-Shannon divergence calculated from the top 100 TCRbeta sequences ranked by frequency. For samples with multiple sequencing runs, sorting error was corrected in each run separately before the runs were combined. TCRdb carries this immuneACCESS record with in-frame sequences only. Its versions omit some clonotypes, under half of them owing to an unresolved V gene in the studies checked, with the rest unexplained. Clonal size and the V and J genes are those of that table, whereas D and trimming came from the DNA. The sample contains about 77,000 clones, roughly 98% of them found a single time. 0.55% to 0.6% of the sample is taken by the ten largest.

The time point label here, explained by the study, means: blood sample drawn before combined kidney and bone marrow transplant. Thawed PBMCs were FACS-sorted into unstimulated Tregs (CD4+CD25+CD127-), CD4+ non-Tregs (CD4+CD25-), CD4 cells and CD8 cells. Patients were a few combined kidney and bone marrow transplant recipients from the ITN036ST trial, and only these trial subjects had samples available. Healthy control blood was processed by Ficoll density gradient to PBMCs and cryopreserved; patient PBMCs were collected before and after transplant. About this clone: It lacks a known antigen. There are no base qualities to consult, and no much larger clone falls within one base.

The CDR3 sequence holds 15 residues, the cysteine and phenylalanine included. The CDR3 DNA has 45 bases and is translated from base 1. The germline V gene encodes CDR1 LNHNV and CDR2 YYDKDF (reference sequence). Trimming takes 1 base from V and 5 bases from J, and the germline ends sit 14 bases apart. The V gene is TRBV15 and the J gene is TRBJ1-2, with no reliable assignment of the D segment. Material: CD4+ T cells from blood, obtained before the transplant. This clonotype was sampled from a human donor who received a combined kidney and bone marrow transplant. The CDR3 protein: CATSRAITPYYGYTF. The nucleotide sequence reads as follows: TGTGCCACCAGCAGAGCGATAACCCCCTATTATGGCTACACCTTC.